These T cell receptor beta chains were read from a single sample in a study of shared clonotypes between healthy human individuals. Profiled with immunoSEQ multiplex PCR; TCRdb holds only in-frame clones, not every one. In the table there are around 510,000 clones, roughly four fifths of which are singletons. Sequenced material: PBMCs. These TCRs come from a woman aged 40 to 49 in good health. Some clones in this sample may be carry-over from other donors' samples. Both conserved end residues are part of each CDR3. The D gene is left open where the match is weak. Clone size is not always given. Where it is, it says once, few, many or a class for expanded clones.

d_gene | len | j_gene | abundance | v_gene | CDR3nt | CDR3aa
NA | 16 | TRBJ1-1 | once | TRBV9 | TGTGCCAGCAGCGTAGGGGTGGGACGGATGAACACTGAAGCTTTCTTT | CASSVGVGRMNTEAFF
NA | 14 | TRBJ2-7 | NA | TRBV29-1 | TGCAGCGTTGGTCAGGTAGGCCCCGGCTACGAGCAGTACTTC | CSVGQVGPGYEQYF
TRBD2 | 16 | TRBJ2-7 | NA | TRBV28 | TGTGCCAGCAGTTTAGGGAGCGGGAGGGCCTCGCGCGAGCAGTACTTC | CASSLGSGRASREQYF
NA | 14 | TRBJ2-1 | NA | TRBV5-1 | TGCGCCAGCAGCGTAAGGAGCTCCTACAATGAGCAGTTCTTC | CASSVRSSYNEQFF
TRBD1 | 15 | TRBJ1-2 | NA | TRBV28 | TGTGCCGGTAGGGGAGGAGGGGGCAGTAACTATGGCTACACCTTC | CAGRGGGGSNYGYTF
NA | 14 | TRBJ2-5 | NA | TRBV9 | TGTGCCAGCAGCGCTAGAGGGGGGTCGGAGACCCAGTACTTC | CASSARGGSETQYF
NA | 15 | TRBJ1-5 | few | TRBV6-1 | TGTGCCAGCAGGGGGAGACAGGACGTCAATCAGCCCCAGCATTTT | CASRGRQDVNQPQHF
NA | 15 | TRBJ1-5 | NA | TRBV18 | TGTGCCAGTTCTACGGGGACGGTAGACAATCAGCCCCAGCATTTT | CASSTGTVDNQPQHF
TRBD2 | 17 | TRBJ2-7 | NA | TRBV19 | TGTGCCAGTAGTACCCTCGGACTAGCGGGAATTAGCAACGAGCAGTACTTC | CASSTLGLAGISNEQYF
TRBD1 | 18 | TRBJ2-5 | NA | TRBV10-1 | TGCGCCAGCAGTGCGGGAAGGGGGCTCGTCACCTTGCAAGAGACCCAGTACTTC | CASSAGRGLVTLQETQYF
NA | 14 | TRBJ2-1 | NA | TRBV2 | TGTGCCAGCAGCCCGGACTCTACGGAAAATGAGCAGTTCTTC | CASSPDSTENEQFF
TRBD1 | 16 | TRBJ1-1 | NA | TRBV18 | TGTGCCAGCTCACCGGCCTCAACAGGGGGCTCGCCTGAAGCTTTCTTT | CASSPASTGGSPEAFF
NA | 15 | TRBJ1-2 | NA | TRBV7-2 | TGTGCCAGCAGCTTCCAAACGGGAGAAACCCATGGCTACACCTTC | CASSFQTGETHGYTF
TRBD2 | 15 | TRBJ2-1 | NA | TRBV19 | TGTGCCAGTGGGGCCTTTGGACTAGACTACAATGAGCAGTTCTTC | CASGAFGLDYNEQFF
TRBD2 | 14 | TRBJ2-2 | few | TRBV2 | TGTGCCAGCATGTTCAGTGGGGGGGCCGGGGAGCTGTTTTTT | CASMFSGGAGELFF
TRBD2 | 15 | TRBJ2-3 | NA | TRBV9 | TGTGCCAGCAGCTTCGGGACTAGCGTCACAGATACGCAGTATTTT | CASSFGTSVTDTQYF
NA | 20 | TRBJ1-1 | NA | TRBV27 | TGTGCCAGCAGTTCATCGACCCCCTATCGGGGCCGGCACTTTAACACTGAAGCTTTCTTT | CASSSSTPYRGRHFNTEAFF
NA | 14 | TRBJ1-4 | NA | TRBV9 | TGTGCCAGCAGCCGACAGGTCTTTAATGAAAAACTGTTTTTT | CASSRQVFNEKLFF
TRBD2 | 15 | TRBJ2-1 | NA | TRBV28 | TGTGCCACCGGAGCGGGAGGGGCGGGGTACAATGAGCAGTTCTTC | CATGAGGAGYNEQFF
NA | 13 | TRBJ2-3 | NA | TRBV27 | TGTGCCAGCAGTCATAGATCCACAGATACGCAGTATTTT | CASSHRSTDTQYF
NA | 12 | TRBJ1-2 | NA | TRBV27 | TGTGCCAGCACTACGCAGGGGCATGGCTACACCTTC | CASTTQGHGYTF
TRBD2 | 16 | TRBJ2-3 | NA | TRBV9 | TGTGCCAGCAGCGTAGATCTGGCGGGAGGGACAGATACGCAGTATTTT | CASSVDLAGGTDTQYF
NA | 17 | TRBJ2-7 | NA | TRBV5-1 | TGCGCCAGCAGCCTCCCCCAGGAGGGGGTGTTCCCCTACGAGCAGTACTTC | CASSLPQEGVFPYEQYF
TRBD1 | 14 | TRBJ2-7 | NA | TRBV30 | TGTGCCTCTTCCGGGACAGGGCCTATCTACGAGCAGTACTTC | CASSGTGPIYEQYF
TRBD1 | 14 | TRBJ1-5 | NA | TRBV28 | TGTGCCAGCAGGACAGGGAATAGCAATCAGCCCCAGCATTTT | CASRTGNSNQPQHF
NA | 11 | TRBJ2-1 | NA | TRBV30 | TGTGCCTGGAGTGAACGGAATGAGCAGTTCTTC | CAWSERNEQFF
NA | 13 | TRBJ2-1 | once | TRBV5-4 | TGTGCCAGCAGCGGGTCTTTGTACAATGAGCAGTTCTTC | CASSGSLYNEQFF
NA | 11 | TRBJ2-7 | NA | TRBV5-1 | TGCGCCAGCAGCTACGGGCGAGAGCAGTACTTC | CASSYGREQYF
TRBD1 | 15 | TRBJ1-2 | NA | TRBV4-3 | TGCGCCAGCAGCCAACACGACAGGGGCGGCTATGGCTACACCTTC | CASSQHDRGGYGYTF
NA | 15 | TRBJ2-7 | once | TRBV6-5 | TGTGCCAGCAGTTACACCCAGGACAGTTCCTACGAGCAGTACTTC | CASSYTQDSSYEQYF
NA | 15 | TRBJ1-4 | NA | TRBV4-2 | TGTGCCAGCAGCCAAGAACTGGGGACTAATGAAAAACTGTTTTTT | CASSQELGTNEKLFF
NA | 14 | TRBJ1-2 | NA | TRBV18 | TGTGCCAGCTCACCACCGGGACGGGACTATGGCTACACCTTC | CASSPPGRDYGYTF
NA | 16 | TRBJ1-5 | NA | TRBV2 | TGTGCCAGCAGTGTCGGGCAGAGCTATAGCAATCAGCCCCAGCATTTT | CASSVGQSYSNQPQHF
NA | 14 | TRBJ2-3 | NA | TRBV6-4 | TGTGCCAGCAGTGACAGTGGAGTCACAGATACGCAGTATTTT | CASSDSGVTDTQYF
TRBD2 | 16 | TRBJ2-1 | NA | TRBV28 | TGTGCCAGCAGTTCGTCTAGCGGGAGGGCCCACAATGAGCAGTTCTTC | CASSSSSGRAHNEQFF
NA | 13 | TRBJ1-1 | NA | TRBV29-1 | TGCAGCGATTTACAGGGCCCGAACACTGAAGCTTTCTTT | CSDLQGPNTEAFF
NA | 14 | TRBJ2-1 | NA | TRBV2 | TGTGCCAGCAGTGAACAGGGGGGTTACAATGAGCAGTTCTTC | CASSEQGGYNEQFF
TRBD2 | 16 | TRBJ2-6 | NA | TRBV10-1 | TGCGCCAGCAGTGGACTAGCGGACTCTGGGGCCAACGTCCTGACTTTC | CASSGLADSGANVLTF
NA | 14 | TRBJ1-1 | NA | TRBV5-1 | TGCGCCAGCAGGGACGGAATTAAAGGGACTGAAGCTTTCTTT | CASRDGIKGTEAFF
NA | 12 | TRBJ2-3 | few | TRBV28 | TGTGCCAGCAGTCCCCCATTGGATACGCAGTATTTT | CASSPPLDTQYF
TRBD1 | 14 | TRBJ1-2 | NA | TRBV7-2 | TGTGCCAGCAGCCCGGGACAGGGTTTTGGGGGCTACACCTTC | CASSPGQGFGGYTF
NA | 17 | TRBJ1-2 | few | TRBV6-1 | TGTGCCAGCAGTGAAACCCACCGGGGCTCCTTTAACTATGGCTACACCTTC | CASSETHRGSFNYGYTF
NA | 16 | TRBJ2-5 | NA | TRBV9 | TGTGCCAGCAGCCCAGGGAGGGGGCGCGGGGGAGAGACCCAGTACTTC | CASSPGRGRGGETQYF
TRBD1 | 15 | TRBJ1-5 | NA | TRBV27 | TGTGCCAGCAGTTTATCGCGGCGACAGGGTCAGCCCCAGCATTTT | CASSLSRRQGQPQHF
NA | 12 | TRBJ1-2 | NA | TRBV21-1 | TGTGCCACCCCGGGGTTAGGGAATGGCTACACCTTC | CATPGLGNGYTF
NA | 13 | TRBJ2-7 | NA | TRBV27 | TGTGCCAGCAGTTACCGGGGCGCGGCCGAGCAGTACTTC | CASSYRGAAEQYF
TRBD2 | 15 | TRBJ2-3 | NA | TRBV6-4 | TGTGCCAGCAGTGACAGGGCGGGAGCCCCAGATACGCAGTATTTT | CASSDRAGAPDTQYF
NA | 11 | TRBJ2-7 | NA | TRBV5-4 | TGTGCCAGCAGCTTGGGACGCGAGCAGTACTTC | CASSLGREQYF
NA | 15 | TRBJ1-3 | NA | TRBV5-1 | TGCGCCAGCAGCTTGACAGGGACCTCTGGAAACACCATATATTTT | CASSLTGTSGNTIYF
TRBD1 | 14 | TRBJ2-1 | NA | TRBV7-7 | TGTGCCAGCAGCACCCAGACAGGGGGCGTTGAGCAGTTCTTC | CASSTQTGGVEQFF
NA | 16 | TRBJ2-5 | NA | TRBV5-4 | TGTGCCAGCAGCTTGAGGGCCGGGAGCTATCAAGAGACCCAGTACTTC | CASSLRAGSYQETQYF
NA | 12 | TRBJ1-2 | NA | TRBV7-9 | TGTGCCAGCAGCTACGACCCTTATGGCTACACCTTC | CASSYDPYGYTF
TRBD2 | 15 | TRBJ2-1 | NA | TRBV6-5 | TGTGCCAGCAGTTACGGACTAGCGGGAGTTTATGAGCAGTTCTTC | CASSYGLAGVYEQFF
TRBD2 | 17 | TRBJ2-3 | NA | TRBV28 | TGTGCCAGCAGTTCCCTGACTAGCGCTACTAGCACAGATACGCAGTATTTT | CASSSLTSATSTDTQYF
NA | 14 | TRBJ2-5 | NA | TRBV29-1 | TGCAGCGTTGATAGAAACGGGAACCAAGAGACCCAGTACTTC | CSVDRNGNQETQYF
NA | 16 | TRBJ1-3 | NA | TRBV5-1 | TGCGCCAGCAGCCCAGACCCGGGGGACTCTGGAAACACCATATATTTT | CASSPDPGDSGNTIYF
NA | 12 | TRBJ1-1 | NA | TRBV10-3 | TGTGCCATCAGAGGGGGTGACACTGAAGCTTTCTTT | CAIRGGDTEAFF
TRBD1 | 16 | TRBJ1-1 | NA | TRBV28 | TGTGCCAGCAGTAACTACAGGGGGAGGACCAACACTGAAGCTTTCTTT | CASSNYRGRTNTEAFF
NA | 13 | TRBJ1-1 | NA | TRBV5-8 | TGTGCCAGCAGCTTGGGCCGACACAGTGAAGCTTTCTTT | CASSLGRHSEAFF
TRBD1 | 15 | TRBJ1-1 | many | TRBV19 | TGTGCCAGTAGGCTTCAATGGACAGGGAACACTGAAGCTTTCTTT | CASRLQWTGNTEAFF